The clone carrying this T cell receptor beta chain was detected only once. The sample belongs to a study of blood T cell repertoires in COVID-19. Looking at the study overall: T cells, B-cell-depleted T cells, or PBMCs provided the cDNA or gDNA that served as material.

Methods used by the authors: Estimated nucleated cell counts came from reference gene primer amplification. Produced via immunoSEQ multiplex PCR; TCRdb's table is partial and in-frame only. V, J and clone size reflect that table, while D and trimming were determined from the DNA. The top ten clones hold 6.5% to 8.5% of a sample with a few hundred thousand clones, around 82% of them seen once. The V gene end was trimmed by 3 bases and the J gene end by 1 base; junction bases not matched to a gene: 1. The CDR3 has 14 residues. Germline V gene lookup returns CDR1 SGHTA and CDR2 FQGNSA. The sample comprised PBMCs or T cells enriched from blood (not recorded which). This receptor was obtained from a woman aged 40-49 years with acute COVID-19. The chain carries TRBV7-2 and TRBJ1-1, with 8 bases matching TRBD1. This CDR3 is CASSFGQGNTEAFF. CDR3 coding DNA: TGTGCCAGCAGCTTTGGACAGGGGAACACTGAAGCTTTCTTT.